Listed here are 30 T cell receptor beta chains from one sample, sequenced in a study of cytomegalovirus exposure and HLA in healthy donors. Use of 60 Vbeta and 13 Jbeta primers characterized the PCR. Assay used: immunoSEQ multiplex PCR; TCRdb lists only in-frame clones, some missing. The sample has 170,000 or so clones; over 65% are singletons. What was sequenced was PBMCs. These receptors were taken from a young woman in good health and CMV-seropositive.

This chain links TRBV30 with TRBJ1-2; no clear D gene. Germline assignment: CDR1 GTSNPN and CDR2 SVGIG (reference sequence). V dropped 0 bases and J dropped 4 bases, with 6 bases sitting between them. The CDR3 spans 12 residues. The chain's CDR3 is CAWSVRFYGYTF. CDR3 sequence (DNA): TGTGCCTGGAGTGTACGGTTCTATGGCTACACCTTC.

The chain recombines TRBV29-1 with TRBJ2-7; 7 bases align to TRBD2. Trimming at V came to 7 bases and at J to 3 bases, leaving 3 bases not matched to a gene. The germline V gene encodes CDR1 SQVTM and CDR2 ANQGSEA. This CDR3 comprises 11 residues. In nucleotides, the CDR3 is TGCAGCGGCTGGGACTACTACGAGCAGTACTTC. This encodes CSGWDYYEQYF.

The chain links TRBV7-9 to TRBJ1-5, with TRBD1 identical over 8 bases. Germline V CDR1 and CDR2: SEHNR, FQNEAQ (reference sequence). Trimming removed 5 bases from V and 4 bases from J; junction bases left unmatched: 4. This CDR3 is built from 14 residues. CDR3 nucleotide sequence: TGTGCCAGCAGCCTGGACAGGGAGAATCAGCCCCAGCATTTT. Translating gives CASSLDRENQPQHF.

J is TRBJ2-4 and V is TRBV4-2, with 12 bases lining up with TRBD2. This CDR3 has 20 residues. The germline V gene encodes CDR1 LGHNA and CDR2 YNFKEQ. With 0 bases clipped from V and 0 bases from J, the junction kept 9 bases outside the gene matches. The CDR3 reads CASSQDLLAGGLLAKNIQYF. The CDR3 coding sequence is TGTGCCAGCAGCCAAGATCTCCTAGCGGGAGGGCTATTAGCCAAAAACATTCAGTACTTC.

Points on this clone: Its ends do not fully match the called genes, so a read error is possible. This chain uses TRBV5-3 with TRBJ2-7; D perhaps matches TRBD1 (7 bases). TRBV5-3 is assigned to the ORF class and has an uncertain function. The CDR3 consists of 12 residues. The chain's CDR3 is CARSLGGDSSPF. The CDR3 DNA is TGTGCCAGAAGCTTGGGGGGGGACAGTTCCCCCTTC.

V usage is TRBV5-1 and J usage is TRBJ2-7; 10 bases are shared with TRBD1. The J segment lost 2 bases and the V segment lost 0 bases, leaving 8 bases of the junction unmatched. The germline V gene has CDR1 SGHRS and CDR2 YFSETQ. The CDR3 is 17 residues long. The CDR3 reads CASSLGTGTGAAYEQYF. As DNA, the CDR3 is TGCGCCAGCAGCTTGGGTACCGGGACAGGGGCAGCCTACGAGCAGTACTTC.

The V and J genes are TRBV7-2 and TRBJ1-4, with a tentative D call TRBD1 (6 bases). CDR3 size: 13 residues. Trimming took 6 bases from V and 3 from J, leaving 8 bases between them. Germline CDR1 SGHTA, CDR2 FQGNSA. The CDR3 reads CASRGQPNEKLFF. Written as DNA, the CDR3 is TGTGCCAGCAGAGGACAGCCTAATGAAAAACTGTTTTTT.

The rearrangement joins TRBV2 to TRBJ2-3; possibly TRBD1 for D (6 bases). Germline CDR1 and CDR2: SNHLY and FYNNEI. The V gene lost 4 bases and the J gene lost 2 bases, with 10 bases spanning the gap. The length of the CDR3 is 14 residues. CDR3 region: CASSVAGVTDTQYF. CDR3 DNA: TGTGCCAGCAGTGTGGCAGGGGTCACAGATACGCAGTATTTT.

V is TRBV7-2 and J is TRBJ2-2, with 13 bases identical to TRBD2. The CDR3 consists of 16 residues. Trimming cost V 5 bases and J 4 bases; bases outside gene matches: 4. Germline-derived CDR1 and CDR2 are SGHTA and FQGNSA. CDR3 loop: CASSPGTSGVTGELFF. In DNA, the CDR3 is TGTGCCAGCAGCCCCGGGACTAGCGGGGTCACCGGGGAGCTGTTTTTT.

The V call is TRBV4-1, the J call TRBJ2-7, with 10 bases fitting TRBD2. There are 16 residues in the CDR3. Germline-derived CDR1 and CDR2 are MGHRA and YSYEKL. The junction had 7 bases not matched to a gene; V was cut back by 4 bases and J by 1 base. CDR3 sequence: CASSPTWTSGSYEQYF. In DNA form, the CDR3 reads TGCGCCAGCAGCCCGACCTGGACTAGCGGTTCCTACGAGCAGTACTTC.

This clone showed up just once. This chain joins TRBV7-3 and TRBJ1-2, with 7 positions matching TRBD1. Germline assignment: CDR1 SGHTA and CDR2 FQGTGA. V dropped 5 bases and J dropped 4; count of bases not matched to a gene: 4. CDR3 length: 13 amino acids. CDR3 DNA: TGTGCCAGCAGCCCAGGGGGAAGCTATGGCTACACCTTC. This translates into CASSPGGSYGYTF.

V and J are TRBV11-3 and TRBJ2-5; D gene uncertain. V was clipped by 4 bases and J by 1 base, with 13 bases between them. This CDR3 comprises 15 residues. Germline lookup yields CDR1 SGHNT and CDR2 YENEEA. The CDR3 DNA sequence: TGTGCCAGCAGCTCGCGTACCATCGGCCAAGAGACCCAGTACTTC. Translated, it gives CASSSRTIGQETQYF.

This chain joins TRBV5-1 and TRBJ2-2; 10 bases fit TRBD1. The CDR3 contains 16 residues. Trimming cost V 2 bases and J 6 bases; bases outside gene matches: 7. CDR1 is SGHRS, CDR2 YFSETQ, per germline. As DNA, the CDR3 is TGCGCCAGCAGCTTACCCGGGACAGGGGCCCCCGGGGAGCTGTTTTTT. It encodes CASSLPGTGAPGELFF.

For the CDR3, the DNA is TGTGCCACCAGTTTTACAATGAACACTGAAGCTTTCTTT. Protein product: CATSFTMNTEAFF. The chain combines TRBV15 with TRBJ1-1; D is uncertain. Looked up from germline, CDR1 is LNHNV and CDR2 is YYDKDF (reference sequence). This CDR3 has 13 amino acids. Between the trimmed V and J ends, which lost 6 bases and 0 bases, there was a span of 8 bases.

V usage is TRBV7-3 and J usage is TRBJ2-7, with D perhaps TRBD1 (5 bases). CDR1 and CDR2 (germline): SGHTA, FQGTGA. V was pared by 1 base and J by 2 bases, with 9 bases between. The CDR3 spans 14 residues. CDR3 nucleotide sequence: TGTGCCAGCAGCTTAAGTCCAGGGCCCTACGAGCAGTACTTC. It encodes CASSLSPGPYEQYF. The full variable domain, with the rest looked up from reference TRBV7-3 and TRBJ2-7, is GAGVSQTPSNKVTEKGKYVELRCDPISGHTALYWYRQSLGQGPEFLIYFQGTGAADDSGLPNDRFFAVRPEGSVSTLKIQRTERGDSAVYLCASSLSPGPYEQYFGPGTRLTVT.

This chain joins TRBV5-4 and TRBJ2-3, with 8 bases fitting TRBD1. The CDR3 length is 15 residues. Unmatched junction bases numbered 5, after V lost 5 bases and J lost 0 bases. Germline V gene sequence: CDR1 SGHNT, CDR2 YYREEE (reference sequence). For the CDR3, the DNA is TGTGCCAGCAGGTATGGGACAGGTAGCACAGATACGCAGTATTTT. This translates into CASRYGTGSTDTQYF.

The V and J genes are TRBV28 and TRBJ1-2, with 12 nucleotides matching TRBD1. There are 13 residues in the CDR3. V lost 8 bases, J lost 8 bases, and 6 bases stayed unmatched. From germline, CDR1 is MDHEN and CDR2 SYDVKM. The CDR3 is CASWGQGARGYTF. The CDR3 DNA sequence: TGTGCCAGCTGGGGACAGGGGGCGAGGGGCTACACCTTC.

The chain recombines TRBV19 with TRBJ2-2; unclear D gene. Trimming pared 5 bases from V and 2 bases from J, leaving 12 bases between. CDR3 size: 15 residues. The germline V gene has CDR1 LNHDA and CDR2 SQIVND (reference sequence). Here the CDR3 reads CASSPSWANTGELFF. The CDR3 DNA reads TGTGCCAGTAGTCCGAGCTGGGCCAACACCGGGGAGCTGTTTTTT. The whole variable domain, remainder taken from reference TRBV19 and TRBJ2-2, is DGGITQSPKYLFRKEGQNVTLSCEQNLNHDAMYWYRQDPGQGLRLIYYSQIVNDFQKGDIAEGYSVSREKKESFPLTVTSAQKNPTAFYLCASSPSWANTGELFFGEGSRLTVL.

This chain connects TRBV2 to TRBJ2-5; perhaps TRBD2 as D (5 bases). Trimming took off 11 bases at V and 2 bases at J, with 12 bases between the two ends. Germline CDR1 is SNHLY and CDR2 is FYNNEI. This CDR3 has 12 residues. The CDR3 DNA follows: TGTGCCTTACGGGGTTGGCAAGAGACCCAGTACTTC. This codes for CALRGWQETQYF. The whole variable domain, remainder taken from reference TRBV2 and TRBJ2-5, is EPEVTQTPSHQVTQMGQEVILRCVPISNHLYFYWYRQILGQKVEFLVSFYNNEISEKSEIFDDQFSVERPDGSNFTLKIRSTKLEDSAMYFCALRGWQETQYFGPGTRLLVL.

The chain is built from TRBV5-4 and TRBJ2-2, with 7 bases matching TRBD2. CDR3 length: 15 amino acids. With V trimmed by 1 base and J by 4 bases, 4 bases remained unmatched. The germline V gene has CDR1 SGHNT and CDR2 YYREEE (reference sequence). CDR3 sequence: CASSLSSGPTGELFF. CDR3 in DNA: TGTGCCAGCAGCTTGTCTAGCGGCCCCACCGGGGAGCTGTTTTTT.

The genes are TRBV28 and TRBJ2-1; the match to TRBD2 covers 7 bases. The ends lost 7 bases at V and 3 bases at J; junction bases unmatched: 9. This CDR3 has 15 amino acids. Germline V lookup: CDR1 MDHEN, CDR2 SYDVKM. CDR3 nucleotide sequence: TGTGCCAGCACCTCAAGCGGGAATAACTACAATGAGCAGTTCTTC. It yields the protein CASTSSGNNYNEQFF.

The CDR3 bases are TGTGCCATCAGTGAGTCGGGTACAGGGAACGGGAACACCATATATTTT. As protein: CAISESGTGNGNTIYF. The gene calls are TRBV10-3 and TRBJ1-3; D may be TRBD1 (6 bases). CDR1 and CDR2 (germline): ENHRY, SYGVKD. V lost 0 bases and J 7 bases, leaving 16 bases between the germline ends. The CDR3 has 16 amino acids.

The chain is built from TRBV7-2 and TRBJ2-3; D is perhaps TRBD2 (6 bases). The CDR3 is 17 residues long. The V gene's germline CDR1 is SGHTA and CDR2 FQGNSA. Between the trimmed V and J ends, which lost 11 bases and 6 bases, there was a span of 30 bases. DNA of the CDR3: TGTGCCGGAGGGAGGACCGCGGCGAGAGGGCCTTCCGATACGCAGTATTTT. Residues: CAGGRTAARGPSDTQYF.

This clone was picked up a small number of times. The gene calls are TRBV4-1 and TRBJ2-7, with TRBD1 as a possible D gene (5 bases). Germline V CDR1 and CDR2: MGHRA, YSYEKL. CDR3 length: 14 amino acids. V was pared by 4 bases and J by 3 bases, with 13 bases between. The CDR3 protein is CASSPARGDYEQYF. In DNA, the CDR3 is TGCGCCAGCAGCCCCGCTAGGGGTGACTACGAGCAGTACTTC.

The chain has TRBV30 and TRBJ2-7; possible D gene TRBD1, 5 bases. The V end lost 3 bases, the J end lost 6 bases, and 12 bases lay between the germline ends. The CDR3 spans 12 residues. Germline-derived CDR1 and CDR2 are GTSNPN and SVGIG (reference sequence). The DNA for the CDR3 is TGTGCCTGGAGCCAGGGTAGGAGCGAGCAGTACTTC. This codes for CAWSQGRSEQYF.

The CDR3: CASSLGQTNTEAFF. The DNA of the CDR3 is TGTGCCAGCAGTTTAGGACAGACGAACACTGAAGCTTTCTTT. J is TRBJ1-1 and V is TRBV27, with TRBD1 as a possible D gene (6 bases). V shed 2 bases and J shed 1 base, with 8 bases lying between them. Germline V CDR1 and CDR2: MNHEY, SMNVEV (reference sequence). The CDR3 extends over 14 amino acids.

V and J are TRBV5-1 and TRBJ2-7; 8 positions match TRBD1. The CDR3 is 14 amino acids. Germline V gene sequence: CDR1 SGHRS, CDR2 YFSETQ. The J segment lost 3 bases and the V segment lost 3 bases, leaving 5 bases of the junction unmatched. CDR3 amino acids: CASSSDRAFYEQYF. CDR3 nucleotides: TGCGCCAGCAGCTCGGACAGGGCTTTCTACGAGCAGTACTTC. Full variable domain (missing parts from reference TRBV5-1 and TRBJ2-7): KAGVTQTPRYLIKTRGQQVTLSCSPISGHRSVSWYQQTPGQGLQFLFEYFSETQRNKGNFPGRFSGRQFSNSRSEMNVSTLELGDSALYLCASSSDRAFYEQYFGPGTRLTVT.

The gene calls are TRBV4-1 and TRBJ2-3; 14 positions agree with TRBD2. This CDR3 has 17 amino acids. With V trimmed by 4 bases and J by 2 bases, 5 bases remained unmatched. Germline lookup yields CDR1 MGHRA and CDR2 YSYEKL. The CDR3 DNA is TGCGCCAGCAGCCTTCGACTAGCGGGAGGGACCACAGATACGCAGTATTTT. It specifies CASSLRLAGGTTDTQYF.

The gene calls are TRBV19 and TRBJ1-5; 8 nucleotides line up with TRBD1. The ends lost 1 base at V and 2 bases at J; junction bases unmatched: 7. Per germline, CDR1 LNHDA and CDR2 SQIVND (reference sequence). This CDR3 spans 17 amino acids. Here the CDR3 DNA reads TGTGCCAGTAGTATAGTTCCAGGGGGCGTTGGCAATCAGCCCCAGCATTTT. This translates into CASSIVPGGVGNQPQHF. Full variable domain (outside the CDR3, taken from reference TRBV19 and TRBJ1-5): DGGITQSPKYLFRKEGQNVTLSCEQNLNHDAMYWYRQDPGQGLRLIYYSQIVNDFQKGDIAEGYSVSREKKESFPLTVTSAQKNPTAFYLCASSIVPGGVGNQPQHFGDGTRLSIL.

This clone was detected only a few times. The gene calls are TRBV5-6 and TRBJ2-7, with 7 bases fitting TRBD2. CDR3 length equals 14 residues. CDR1 and CDR2 (germline): SGHDT, YYEEEE. The junction had 8 bases not matched to a gene; V was cut back by 4 bases and J by 4 bases. CDR3 sequence: CASSPAGRPYEQYF. The CDR3 DNA follows: TGTGCCAGCAGCCCAGCCGGGAGGCCTTACGAGCAGTACTTC.